The 31 T cell receptor beta chains given below trace back to one sample, sequenced in a study of T cells after yellow fever vaccination. TCRdb redid the calling of the 5' RACE reads with MiXCR, one entry per CDR3 protein. The data show fewer than 35,000 distinct CDR3 sequences, with roughly a tenth seen just once and around 12% held by the top ten. Material: PBMCs, either bulk or a sorted T-cell subset (CD4+, CD8+, memory, or dextramer-sorted; not recorded which), obtained around 16 days after the first yellow fever vaccination. These receptors were taken from a man aged 18 to 30 who received the YFV17D yellow fever vaccine.

This clonotype was counted at least ten times. V is TRBV5-1 and J is TRBJ1-1; D might be TRBD1 (5 bases). The germline CDR1 and CDR2 sequences are SGHRS and YFSETQ. The CDR3 runs to 17 residues. V lost 1 base to trimming and J lost 3 bases, with 19 bases between them. The CDR3 reads CASSLRGGGYSDTEAFF. The CDR3 coding sequence is TGCGCCAGCAGCTTGAGGGGAGGTGGGTACAGCGACACTGAAGCTTTCTTT.

The chain links TRBV7-2 to TRBJ2-3; a possible D gene is TRBD2 (5 bases). V gave up 5 bases and J gave up 2 bases, with 11 bases separating them. This CDR3 region has 14 residues. CDR1 SGHTA and CDR2 FQGNSA come from the germline V gene. CDR3 protein: CASSQTTFTDTQYF. For the CDR3, the DNA is TGTGCCAGCAGCCAGACTACCTTCACAGATACGCAGTATTTT.

Here the CDR3 DNA reads TGCGCCAGCAGCCCCCGAGGCGGGGTGAATGAGCAGTTCTTC. This codes for CASSPRGGVNEQFF. The chain employs TRBV5-1 and TRBJ2-1, with a tentative D call TRBD2 (6 bases). The CDR3 covers 14 residues. With 4 bases removed from V and 7 bases from J, the gap between germline ends came to 15 bases. CDR1 and CDR2 from the germline V gene are SGHRS and YFSETQ.

This clonotype was picked up many times. The chain joins TRBV12-3 or TRBV12-4 to TRBJ1-1, with D possibly matching TRBD1 (5 bases). Trimming left V 8 bases short and J 1 base short, with 11 bases between. CDR3 length: 13 residues. For the CDR3, the DNA is TGTGCCAGCCAGACAGATGCGAACACTGAAGCTTTCTTT. It translates to CASQTDANTEAFF.

This clonotype was seen ten or more times. The V call is TRBV7-7, the J call TRBJ2-2; maybe TRBD1 (6 bases). Looked up from germline, CDR1 is SSHAT and CDR2 is FNYEAQ (reference sequence). V dropped 1 base and J dropped 3 bases, with 6 bases sitting between them. This CDR3 contains 14 residues. CDR3: CASSLGTDTGELFF. CDR3 sequence (DNA): TGTGCCAGCAGCTTAGGGACAGACACCGGGGAGCTGTTTTTT. Full variable domain (remainder filled in from reference TRBV7-7 and TRBJ2-2): GAGVSQSPRYKVTKRGQDVTLRCDPISSHATLYWYQQALGQGPEFLTYFNYEAQPDKSGLPSDRFSAERPEGSISTLTIQRTEQRDSAMYRCASSLGTDTGELFFGEGSRLTVL.

This clonotype was detected ten times or more. The chain uses TRBV20-1 and TRBJ2-1; D ambiguous. The CDR3 spans 16 residues. Germline-derived CDR1 and CDR2 are DFQATT and SNEGSKA (reference sequence). Trimming pared 7 bases from V and 7 bases from J, leaving 26 bases between. DNA for the CDR3: TGCAGTGGATCCTTGGAAGGGCTGGTTAACGAGAATGAGCAGTTCTTC. It translates to CSGSLEGLVNENEQFF.

At least ten counts were recorded for this clonotype. This chain links TRBV3-1 with TRBJ1-1; D is unresolved. Trimming took 1 base from V and 3 from J, leaving 3 bases between them. The germline gives CDR1 LGHDT, CDR2 YNNKEL (reference sequence). The CDR3 consists of 12 residues. The DNA of the CDR3 is TGTGCCAGCAGCCAAGGGTACACTGAAGCTTTCTTT. This encodes CASSQGYTEAFF.

This clonotype was counted at least ten times. This chain links TRBV11-2 with TRBJ2-7; D is perhaps TRBD1 (7 bases). CDR3 length: 14 residues. V shed 5 bases and J shed 4 bases, with 15 bases lying between them. Germline CDR1 SGHAT, CDR2 FQNNGV. For the CDR3, the DNA is TGTGCCAGCAGCCCCCGGAGGGGGCCATACGAGCAGTACGTC. This encodes CASSPRRGPYEQYV.

This clonotype has a count of ten or more. The chain links TRBV12-3 or TRBV12-4 to TRBJ2-1; D is perhaps TRBD1 (6 bases). This CDR3 spans 14 amino acids. Trimming left V 6 bases short and J 4 bases short, with 13 bases between. CDR3 in amino acids: CASRPGQAYNEQFF. The CDR3 region has the DNA TGTGCCAGCAGGCCGGGACAAGCATACAATGAGCAGTTCTTC.

The chain employs TRBV20-1 and TRBJ1-1; a possible D gene is TRBD1 (5 bases). Trimming shortened V by 0 bases and J by 2 bases, and 16 bases separated the two germline ends. This CDR3 comprises 16 residues. Germline V gene lookup returns CDR1 DFQATT and CDR2 SNEGSKA (reference sequence). The CDR3 sequence is CSAREAFRGLNTEAFF. The CDR3 DNA follows: TGCAGTGCTAGAGAAGCCTTTAGGGGTTTAAACACTGAAGCTTTCTTT.

This clonotype occurred many times. The rearrangement joins TRBV27 to TRBJ1-1; no clear D gene. CDR3 length equals 13 residues. Germline loops: CDR1 MNHEY, CDR2 SMNVEV (reference sequence). V was cut by 3 bases and J by 1 base, with 6 bases left in between. CDR3 sequence (DNA): TGTGCCAGCAGTTTGATGTCGAACACTGAAGCTTTCTTT. Protein sequence: CASSLMSNTEAFF.

This clonotype was seen ten or more times. The chain recombines TRBV6-5 with TRBJ2-5; perhaps TRBD2 as D (7 bases). The V and J ends lost 7 bases and 5 bases respectively, with 20 bases between them. Looked up from germline, CDR1 is MNHEY and CDR2 is SVGAGI. This CDR3 is built from 15 residues. The CDR3 reads CASTQLPRGGETQYF. CDR3 DNA sequence: TGTGCCAGCACTCAGCTCCCTAGGGGGGGGGAGACCCAGTACTTC.

This clonotype was counted at least ten times. A junction end diverges from the germline sequence, so it may reflect a read error. This sequence joins TRBV7-2 and TRBJ1-6; the D gene is possibly TRBD1 (5 bases). The CDR3 consists of 15 residues. Per the germline V gene, CDR1 is SGHTA and CDR2 is FQGNSA. CDR3: CASTLGVSYNSPLHF. The CDR3 DNA follows: TGTGCCAGCACCTTAGGGGTGTCCTATAATTCACCCCTCCACTTT. Based on the CDR3 plus reference TRBV7-2 and TRBJ1-6, the full variable domain is GAGVSQSPSNKVTEKGKDVELRCDPISGHTALYWYRQSLGQGLEFLIYFQGNSAPDKSGLPSDRFSAERTGGSVSTLTIQRTQQEDSAVYLCASTLGVSYNSPLHFGNGTRLTVT.

V is TRBV7-3 and J is TRBJ2-5; TRBD1 is a possible D gene (7 bases). CDR1 SGHTA and CDR2 FQGTGA come from the germline V gene. The CDR3 loop spans 14 amino acids. Trimming removed 6 bases from V and 2 bases from J, with 13 bases in between. The CDR3 loop is CASSLQGGQETQYF. CDR3 DNA sequence: TGTGCCAGCAGTCTTCAGGGGGGTCAAGAGACCCAGTACTTC.

This clonotype was seen many times. The chain links TRBV20-1 to TRBJ1-1, with a tentative D call TRBD1 (6 bases). Deletions cut 6 bases from V and 1 base from J, with 15 bases between. The CDR3 totals 14 residues. Germline V gene data show CDR1 as DFQATT and CDR2 as SNEGSKA (reference sequence). This CDR3 is CSATKGGENTEAFF. CDR3 in DNA: TGCAGTGCAACGAAGGGGGGAGAGAACACTGAAGCTTTCTTT.

This clonotype turned up a few times. V is TRBV12-3 or TRBV12-4 and J is TRBJ1-5, with 7 bases that match TRBD1. The CDR3 is 15 residues long. With 5 bases clipped from V and 4 bases from J, the junction kept 8 bases outside the gene matches. CDR3 protein: CASSPQGQNNQPQHF. DNA of the CDR3: TGTGCCAGCAGTCCCCAGGGACAGAATAATCAGCCCCAGCATTTT.

Many counts were recorded for this clonotype. This chain joins TRBV6-2 or TRBV6-3 and TRBJ2-6; D is possibly TRBD1 (5 bases). Germline V lookup: CDR1 MNHEY, CDR2 SVGEGT. Trimming took off 7 bases at V and 4 bases at J, with 20 bases between the two ends. This CDR3 is built from 17 residues. This chain's CDR3 is CASTKRDQGYGANVLTF. CDR3 sequence (DNA): TGTGCCAGCACCAAAAGGGATCAGGGATACGGGGCCAACGTCCTGACTTTC.

This clonotype is labeled as medium-sized (0.01 to 0.1%). The chain uses TRBV5-1 and TRBJ2-7; D remains ambiguous. Trimming pared 0 bases from V and 0 bases from J, leaving 7 bases between. Germline V lookup: CDR1 SGHRS, CDR2 YFSETQ. This CDR3 is 14 amino acids long. The CDR3 coding sequence is TGCGCCAGCAGCTTGGATCCGAGCTCCTACGAGCAGTACGTC. Translation: CASSLDPSSYEQYV.

Relative to its sample, this clonotype is medium-sized (0.01 to 0.1%). The chain joins TRBV29-1 to TRBJ2-7, with D tentatively TRBD1 (5 bases). Germline V lookup: CDR1 SQVTM, CDR2 ANQGSEA. Deletions cut 4 bases from V and 3 bases from J, with 10 bases between. This CDR3 is 12 amino acids long. CDR3 residues: CSVGDSFYEQYF. The DNA for the CDR3 is TGCAGCGTTGGCGACAGCTTCTACGAGCAGTACTTC.

This clonotype has at least ten counts. This sequence joins TRBV7-2 and TRBJ2-3, with a tentative D call TRBD2 (5 bases). Germline V gives CDR1 SGHTA, CDR2 FQGNSA. This CDR3 has 16 residues. V was trimmed by 8 bases and J by 3 bases, leaving 21 bases between them. CDR3 nucleotide sequence: TGTGCCAGCGGAAGAGGGATCGACCGGAGGACAGATACGCAGTATTTT. Its protein product is CASGRGIDRRTDTQYF.

The chain joins TRBV5-1 to TRBJ2-1, with D possibly being TRBD2 (6 bases). The CDR3 spans 16 residues. V gave up 1 base and J gave up 8 bases, with 19 bases separating them. The V gene's germline CDR1 is SGHRS and CDR2 YFSETQ. The DNA for the CDR3 is TGCGCCAGCAGCTTGTCAACGGCGGGAATGTCATATGAGCAGTTCTTC. Residues: CASSLSTAGMSYEQFF.

This clonotype was detected many times. The rearrangement uses TRBV6-5 and TRBJ2-2, with 10 positions matching TRBD2. CDR3 length: 14 residues. From germline, CDR1 is MNHEY and CDR2 SVGAGI. The ends lost 6 bases at V and 6 bases at J; junction bases unmatched: 4. Here the CDR3 DNA reads TGTGCCAGCAGATCCAGCGGGGGGGCCGGGGAGCTGTTTTTT. Amino acids: CASRSSGGAGELFF.

The table lists this clonotype with many counts. The chain joins TRBV5-1 to TRBJ1-4; a possible D gene is TRBD1 (6 bases). V gave up 0 bases and J gave up 8 bases, with 11 bases separating them. The CDR3 covers 14 residues. Looked up from germline, CDR1 is SGHRS and CDR2 is YFSETQ. This CDR3 reads CASSLGRGAEKLFF. DNA of the CDR3: TGCGCCAGCAGCTTGGGGAGGGGGGCCGAAAAACTGTTTTTT. The entire variable domain, with the rest obtained from reference TRBV5-1 and TRBJ1-4, is as follows: KAGVTQTPRYLIKTRGQQVTLSCSPISGHRSVSWYQQTPGQGLQFLFEYFSETQRNKGNFPGRFSGRQFSNSRSEMNVSTLELGDSALYLCASSLGRGAEKLFFGSGTQLSVL.

This clonotype was detected many times. This rearrangement joins TRBV5-1 to TRBJ1-2; possible D gene TRBD1, 5 bases. This CDR3 region has 14 residues. The V end lost 1 base, the J end lost 8 bases, and 15 bases lay between the germline ends. Per the germline V gene, CDR1 is SGHRS and CDR2 is YFSETQ. The CDR3 DNA follows: TGCGCCAGCAGCTTGTCAGGGTATGGTCAAGGCTACACCTTC. It translates to CASSLSGYGQGYTF.

This clonotype was seen ten or more times. The V gene is TRBV20-1, the J gene TRBJ2-1, with a tentative D call TRBD2 (5 bases). Germline CDR1 DFQATT, CDR2 SNEGSKA (reference sequence). This CDR3 is built from 14 residues. Trimming left V 1 base short and J 5 bases short, with 12 bases between. In DNA, the CDR3 is TGCAGTGCTAGAGGATTGCGGGCTAACAATGAGCAGTTCTTC. It translates to CSARGLRANNEQFF.

This clonotype was recorded many times. The genes are TRBV7-9 and TRBJ2-3, with 8 positions matching TRBD2. V gave up 5 bases and J gave up 6 bases; unmatched junction bases: 10. Germline loops: CDR1 SEHNR, CDR2 FQNEAQ (reference sequence). The CDR3 totals 15 residues. CDR3 nucleotides: TGTGCCAGCAGCATGGGCCCAGCGGGGGCCGATACGCAGTATTTT. As protein: CASSMGPAGADTQYF.

V and J are TRBV4-2 and TRBJ2-5, with D possibly matching TRBD2 (7 bases). CDR1 LGHNA and CDR2 YNFKEQ come from the germline V gene. With 3 bases removed from V and 2 bases from J, the gap between germline ends came to 19 bases. CDR3 length: 17 residues. The CDR3 region is CASSQILGGPGQETQYF. In DNA form, the CDR3 reads TGTGCCAGCAGCCAGATCTTGGGGGGGCCAGGGCAAGAGACCCAGTACTTC.

This clonotype was detected many times. V is TRBV6-2 or TRBV6-3 and J is TRBJ2-5, with D tentatively TRBD2 (5 bases). V was trimmed by 0 bases and J by 0 bases, leaving 8 bases between them. Germline CDR1 is MNHEY and CDR2 is SVGEGT. This CDR3 is built from 15 residues. The CDR3 DNA reads TGTGCCAGCAGTTACTCGACCGGGGACCAAGAGACCCAGTACTTC. Residues: CASSYSTGDQETQYF.

The gene calls are TRBV7-9 and TRBJ2-1, with TRBD1 as a possible D gene (6 bases). From germline, CDR1 is SEHNR and CDR2 FQNEAQ (reference sequence). The germline V and J ends were trimmed by 2 bases and 6 bases, with 8 bases remaining between them. The CDR3 consists of 13 residues. The CDR3 sequence: CASSLQGGNEQFF. The DNA for the CDR3 is TGTGCCAGCAGCTTACAAGGGGGCAATGAGCAGTTCTTC. Combining the CDR3 with reference TRBV7-9 and TRBJ2-1 gives the whole variable domain DTGVSQNPRHKITKRGQNVTFRCDPISEHNRLYWYRQTLGQGPEFLTYFQNEAQLEKSRLLSDRFSAERPKGSFSTLEIQRTEQGDSAMYLCASSLQGGNEQFFGPGTRLTVL.

Ten or more counts support this clonotype. The rearrangement links TRBV5-1 to TRBJ2-7, with TRBD1 matching over 8 bases. The CDR3 sequence is 15 residues long. Germline loops: CDR1 SGHRS, CDR2 YFSETQ. Trimming at V came to 0 bases and at J to 2 bases, leaving 4 bases not matched to a gene. The CDR3 sequence is CASSLGGTGAYEQYF. The CDR3 region has the DNA TGCGCCAGCAGCTTGGGGGGGACAGGCGCCTACGAGCAGTACTTC.

Of note for this clonotype: Just one base apart from a much larger clone, this may be a read error. This chain joins TRBV5-1 and TRBJ2-3, with 11 bases aligning to TRBD2. The length of the CDR3 is 15 residues. The V segment lost 4 bases and the J segment 5 bases; nucleotides outside the gene matches: 6. CDR1 and CDR2 from the germline V gene are SGHRS and YFSETQ. CDR3 region: CASSLLAGARDTQYF. Here the CDR3 DNA reads TGCGCCAGCAGCCTACTAGCGGGGGCCCGAGATACGCAGTATTTT.